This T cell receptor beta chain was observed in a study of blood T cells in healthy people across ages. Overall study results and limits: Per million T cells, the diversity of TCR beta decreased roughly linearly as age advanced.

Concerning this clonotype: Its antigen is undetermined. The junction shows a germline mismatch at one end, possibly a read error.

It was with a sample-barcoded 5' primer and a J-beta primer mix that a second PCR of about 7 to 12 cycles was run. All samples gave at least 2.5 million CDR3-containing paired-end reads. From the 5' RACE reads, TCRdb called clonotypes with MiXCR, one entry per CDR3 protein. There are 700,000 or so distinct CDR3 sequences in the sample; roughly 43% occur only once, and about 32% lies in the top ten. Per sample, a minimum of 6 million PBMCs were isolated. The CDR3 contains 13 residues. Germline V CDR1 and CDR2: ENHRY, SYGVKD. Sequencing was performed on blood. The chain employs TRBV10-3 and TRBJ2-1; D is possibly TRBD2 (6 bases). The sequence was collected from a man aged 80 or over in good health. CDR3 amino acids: CALSDDGSNEQFF. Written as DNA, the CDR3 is TGTGCCCTCAGTGATGACGGGAGCAATGAGCAGTTCTTC.